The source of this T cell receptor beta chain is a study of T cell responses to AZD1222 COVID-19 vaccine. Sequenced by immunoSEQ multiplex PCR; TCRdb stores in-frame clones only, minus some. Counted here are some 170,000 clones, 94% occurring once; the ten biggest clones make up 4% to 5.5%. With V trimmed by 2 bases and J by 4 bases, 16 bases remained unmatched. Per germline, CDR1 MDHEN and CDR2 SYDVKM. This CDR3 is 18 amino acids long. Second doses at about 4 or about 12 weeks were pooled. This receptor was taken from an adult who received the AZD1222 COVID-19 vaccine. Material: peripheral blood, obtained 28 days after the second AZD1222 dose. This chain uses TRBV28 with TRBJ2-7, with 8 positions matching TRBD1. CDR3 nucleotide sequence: TGTGCCAGCAGTTTAGTTTACCCTATGGGGGACAGGATATACGAGCAGTACTTC. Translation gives CASSLVYPMGDRIYEQYF.